This T cell receptor beta chain was sequenced for a study of T cell clonality in common variable immunodeficiency. Notes on the study in general: Common variable immunodeficiency TCR beta sequences reportedly had fewer deletions and N-nucleotide insertions. Patient heterogeneity in the CVID cohort limited correlations between repertoire features and clinical complications.

The V and J ends lost 5 bases and 1 base respectively, with 11 bases between them. The germline V gene has CDR1 SGHNT and CDR2 YENEEA. The CDR3 length is 14 residues. Heparinized whole blood, 5 to 8 ml, came from each donor. TCRdb's table, derived via immunoSEQ multiplex PCR, lists solely in-frame clones and lacks some. There are more than 10,000 clones in the sample, none observed a single time. A few counts support this clone. Its specificity is unknown. Read coverage stops 3 residues before the CDR3 terminus; the germline J gene supplies the remainder. Sequencing input: peripheral blood mononuclear cells. The genes are TRBV11-3 and TRBJ2-5; perhaps TRBD1 as D (6 bases). The sequence was obtained from a human donor with common variable immunodeficiency. The sequenced CDR3 bases are TGTGCCAGCAGCCATCGGGACACCCAAGAGACC. Its protein product is CASSHRDTQET. The entire CDR3 reads CASSHRDTQETQYF.